This TCR beta chain originates from a study of shared clonotypes between healthy human individuals (dated by TCRdb to 2018 to 2021). In the study overall: The cohort comprised a couple of women and a few men aged 18 to 49 years. Per donor, leukapheresis produced somewhere between about 0.8 and 9 billion PBMCs. Per donor, three plates each were used for CD4 naive and CD4 memory, two for CD8 naive, and one for CD8 memory. To estimate repertoire size and how much clonotypes are shared between individuals, the study performed deep sequencing of blood TCR repertoires from about five healthy adults. To increase sequencing depth and limit assay-specific biases, TCR repertoire library preparation and sequencing were carried out by different laboratories using diverse techniques. Points the paper makes about the study in general: Because the study included only a small number of donors, the genetic and exposure-history diversity represented was limited. Sampling was limited to blood, and TCR repertoires in tissue likely differ from TCR repertoires in blood. Compared with non-shared clonotypes, the clonotypes found in all four sorted-subset donors had higher generation probabilities. Naive subsets generally had larger estimated clonotype richness than memory subsets did. Based on pairwise subsampling, the degree of clonotype sharing among donors was expected to be affected by sequencing depth. Rarefaction of sorted-subset datasets indicated incomplete sequencing despite the large sequencing depth. Across a few donors, approximately 5% of naive CD4, over 3% of naive CD8, approximately 2.5% of memory CD4, and under 0.45% of memory CD8 clonotypes were shared.

Cut back by 3 bases and 2 bases, the V and J ends lie 12 bases apart. CDR1 and CDR2 were assigned from the germline V gene as SGDLS and YYNGEE. The CDR3, cysteine through phenylalanine, is 14 amino acids long. Only CDR3 DNA remains: 42 bases, in frame from the first base. About this clone itself: No antigen is known for it. Per-base quality was not reported, and no clone a single base away is much larger than it.

The donors were healthy, HIV-negative adults with no recently reported acute infections or vaccinations. Every donor was a Caucasian adult residing in Nashville, Tennessee, USA. The CD8 memory samples were a combination of magnetically selected CD45RO+ cells and CCR7-negative CD45RA+ effector memory (TemRA) cells. After blood collection by leukapheresis, PBMCs were isolated using Ficoll-Histopaque density gradient centrifugation and then cryopreserved in the vapor phase of liquid nitrogen. Analytical flow cytometry was used to check the purity and quantity of every magnetically sorted T cell population. Genomic DNA was isolated from each sorted fraction and quantified by UV absorbance on a Nanodrop 2000c. TCR CDR3 regions were amplified from genomic DNA by multiplex PCR using the deep immunoSEQ assay. Extracted genomic DNA from each cell subset was spread evenly across all wells of several immunoSEQ 96-well plates, with each plate serving as a replicate. For sorted subsets, roughly 200 ng of genomic DNA, equivalent to some 30,000 T cell genomes, went into each replicate PCR. The purified libraries were quantified using a Qubit 3.0 fluorometer, sized with a Bioanalyzer 2100, and then quantified again using the KAPA Library Quantification kit. Every immunoSEQ 96-well plate was sequenced on a dedicated single-read 150-cycle Illumina NextSeq 550 flow cell. On the authors' methods: The immunoSEQ output contained only junctional sequences without quality scores, so filtering could not match that applied to full-length reads. To assign V/J genes and CDR3, sequences were annotated against IMGT germline references using PyIR, a Python wrapper for IgBLAST v1.9. Reads with weak V/J assignments (E-value above 1e-6), missing CDR3, stop codons, out-of-frame junctions, or ambiguous translated residues were removed. V3J clonotypes were defined by identical inferred V gene, J gene, and CDR3 amino acid sequence. The percentage overlap between two repertoires was calculated by dividing the number of shared unique clonotypes by the size of the smaller repertoire. RTK rarefaction, the Chao1 estimator, and Recon v2.1 estimates of unobserved clonotypes were used to assess repertoire richness. For all TCRbeta clonotypes obtained by the gDNA method from several donors, generation probabilities were computed with OLGA. Here the immuneACCESS table is served through TCRdb, limited to in-frame sequences with V and J called. Missing clones are a known gap in these copies; in checked studies unresolved V genes cover under half, and the rest lacks a known reason. That table supplies the V and J calls and clone size; D and trimming were determined from the DNA. The sample data list about 690,000 clones, and around 90% of these were observed just once. The top ten clones comprise approximately 35% of the sample.

The clonotype comes from a man younger than 35 in good health. Some clones in this sample may be carry-over from other donors' samples. The chain is encoded by TRBV9 joined to TRBJ2-7, with a tentative D gene TRBD2 over 5 matching bases. Sample: memory CD8+ T cells from PBMCs. Reading the label with the study, this specimen's cell subset or site is: CD45RO+ cells pooled with CCR7-negative TemRA cells. The nucleotides read TGTGCCAGCAGCGCGGGTGGAGGACCCTACGAGCAGTACTTC. Its protein product is CASSAGGGPYEQYF.